The 10 T cell receptor beta chains below all came from one sample that was sequenced in a study of shared clonotypes between healthy human individuals. Naive CD8 cells lacked CD45RO and underwent positive selection for CCR7, leaving out terminally differentiated effector memory CD45RA+ cells. Libraries were prepared by immunoSEQ multiplex PCR; TCRdb keeps only in-frame clonotypes and omits some of them. The sample holds around 650,000 clones, 96% seen once. Sequenced: naive CD8+ T cells sorted from blood. The receptors stem from a woman aged 25 to 45 in good health.

The rearrangement joins TRBV5-1 to TRBJ2-1; 12 bases line up with TRBD2. The J segment lost 2 bases and the V segment lost 3 bases, leaving 0 bases of the junction unmatched. CDR3 length: 15 residues. CDR1 and CDR2 (germline): SGHRS, YFSETQ. The CDR3 coding sequence is TGCGCCAGCAGCTGGACTAGCGGGGCCTACAATGAGCAGTTCTTC. Its translation: CASSWTSGAYNEQFF. The full variable domain, in which reference TRBV5-1 and TRBJ2-1 provide the parts outside the CDR3, is KAGVTQTPRYLIKTRGQQVTLSCSPISGHRSVSWYQQTPGQGLQFLFEYFSETQRNKGNFPGRFSGRQFSNSRSEMNVSTLELGDSALYLCASSWTSGAYNEQFFGPGTRLTVL.

J is TRBJ2-1 and V is TRBV7-8, with D possibly matching TRBD1 (6 bases). The CDR3 totals 13 residues. V was pared by 9 bases and J by 5 bases, with 14 bases between. Germline lookup yields CDR1 SGHVS and CDR2 FQNEAQ. The CDR3 sequence: CASRVGQNNEQFF. The CDR3 nucleotides are TGTGCCAGTCGGGTCGGACAGAACAATGAGCAGTTCTTC. Filled out from reference TRBV7-8 and TRBJ2-1, the complete variable domain reads GAGVSQSPRYKVAKRGQDVALRCDPISGHVSLFWYQQALGQGPEFLTYFQNEAQLDKSGLPSDRFFAERPEGSVSTLKIQRTQQEDSAVYLCASRVGQNNEQFFGPGTRLTVL.

This chain uses TRBV7-9 with TRBJ2-1; D gene uncertain. With 3 bases removed from V and 5 bases from J, the gap between germline ends came to 8 bases. The CDR3 contains 13 residues. Germline V gene data show CDR1 as SEHNR and CDR2 as FQNEAQ (reference sequence). The CDR3 sequence: CASSFGSNNEQFF. The DNA of the CDR3 is TGTGCCAGCAGCTTCGGGTCGAACAATGAGCAGTTCTTC.

The chain is built from TRBV7-9 and TRBJ2-5; 11 nucleotides agree with TRBD2. Trimming took 5 bases from V and 3 from J; bases not matched to a gene: 5. Germline assignment: CDR1 SEHNR and CDR2 FQNEAQ (reference sequence). The CDR3 covers 15 residues. CDR3 residues: CASSLTSGTKETQYF. CDR3 sequence (DNA): TGTGCCAGCAGCCTGACTAGCGGGACCAAAGAGACCCAGTACTTC.

This chain uses TRBV21-1 with TRBJ2-7. TRBV21-1 is designated a pseudogene. This CDR3 has 14 residues. The CDR3 is CASSKGDGPYEQYF. For the CDR3, the DNA is TGTGCCAGCAGCAAAGGCGACGGACCCTACGAGCAGTACTTC.

V usage is TRBV11-2 and J usage is TRBJ2-5; the D is unclear. Trimming shortened V by 2 bases and J by 4 bases, and 20 bases separated the two germline ends. This CDR3 region has 17 residues. The germline CDR1 and CDR2 sequences are SGHAT and FQNNGV. CDR3 DNA: TGTGCCAGCAGCTTAAATAGTCTTTCCCTTTCGTTAGAGACCCAGTACTTC. Residues: CASSLNSLSLSLETQYF.

The chain is built from TRBV6-5 and TRBJ1-2, with TRBD1 matching over 7 bases. Germline V lookup: CDR1 MNHEY, CDR2 SVGAGI. Germline trimming cut 0 bases from V and 4 bases from J; bases unmatched to any gene: 2. The CDR3 is 14 amino acids. CDR3 DNA sequence: TGTGCCAGCAGTTACTCGGACAGGACCTATGGCTACACCTTC. Its protein is CASSYSDRTYGYTF.

The chain links TRBV12-5 to TRBJ2-3, with D perhaps TRBD1 (6 bases). The CDR3 is made up of 15 amino acids. Germline values: CDR1 LGHNT, CDR2 FRNRAP. Trimming took off 1 base at V and 2 bases at J, with 10 bases between the two ends. CDR3 bases: TGTGCTAGTGGTTTGGGAACAGGGATCACAGATACGCAGTATTTT. It is translated as CASGLGTGITDTQYF.

The CDR3 DNA sequence: TGTGCCAGCAGTTTACGATGGGATAGGGGAATACCTGGAAACACCATATATTTT. It codes for CASSLRWDRGIPGNTIYF. V usage is TRBV28 and J usage is TRBJ1-3; D is perhaps TRBD1 (5 bases). Germline V gives CDR1 MDHEN, CDR2 SYDVKM. The CDR3 has 18 residues. Trimming shortened V by 2 bases and J by 2 bases, and 19 bases separated the two germline ends. The complete variable domain, with remaining parts taken from reference TRBV28 and TRBJ1-3, reads DVKVTQSSRYLVKRTGEKVFLECVQDMDHENMFWYRQDPGLGLRLIYFSYDVKMKEKGDIPEGYSVSREKKERFSLILESASTNQTSMYLCASSLRWDRGIPGNTIYFGEGSWLTVV.

The chain has TRBV7-3 and TRBJ2-6; D ambiguous. CDR3 length equals 18 residues. The V end was cut by 1 base, the J end by 0 bases, with 13 bases between. CDR1 is SGHTA and CDR2 is FQGTGA in the germline V gene. CDR3 sequence (DNA): TGTGCCAGCAGCTTAAACGGTCCCCCCTTCTCTGGGGCCAACGTCCTGACTTTC. This gives the protein CASSLNGPPFSGANVLTF.